Each of the 27 T cell receptor beta chains below was sequenced from the same sample in a study of blood T cell repertoires in COVID-19. Produced via immunoSEQ multiplex PCR; TCRdb's table is partial and in-frame only. The table has over 40,000 clones, under 85% seen once; the top ten hold roughly a sixth. Sequences were obtained from peripheral blood. All receptors come from a man aged 40-49 years with acute or convalescent COVID-19.

There are a few counts of this clone. The chain has TRBV5-1 and TRBJ2-7, with TRBD1 matching over 7 bases. The junction had 8 bases not matched to a gene; V was cut back by 4 bases and J by 1 base. Germline assignment: CDR1 SGHRS and CDR2 YFSETQ. This CDR3 region has 15 residues. The CDR3 bases are TGCGCCAGCAGCCCTCGGACAGGTGGATCCTACGAGCAGTACTTC. It yields the protein CASSPRTGGSYEQYF. Full variable domain (outside the CDR3, taken from reference TRBV5-1 and TRBJ2-7): KAGVTQTPRYLIKTRGQQVTLSCSPISGHRSVSWYQQTPGQGLQFLFEYFSETQRNKGNFPGRFSGRQFSNSRSEMNVSTLELGDSALYLCASSPRTGGSYEQYFGPGTRLTVT.

The V gene is TRBV5-1, the J gene TRBJ1-5, with D possibly matching TRBD1 (5 bases). In germline, CDR1 is SGHRS, CDR2 YFSETQ. V was trimmed by 4 bases and J by 5 bases, leaving 16 bases between them. This CDR3 spans 15 amino acids. CDR3 sequence: CASSLDGGKYQPQHF. CDR3 nucleotides: TGCGCCAGCAGCCTGGACGGGGGTAAGTATCAGCCCCAGCATTTT.

The chain has TRBV7-2 and TRBJ1-2; D ambiguous. This CDR3 has 14 amino acids. V was trimmed by 4 bases and J by 8 bases, leaving 17 bases between them. Germline loops: CDR1 SGHTA, CDR2 FQGNSA. The CDR3 is CASSSKKTSEGYTF. Written as DNA, the CDR3 is TGTGCCAGCAGCTCCAAGAAGACCTCGGAGGGCTACACCTTC.

The chain employs TRBV6-5 and TRBJ2-7; 11 bases agree with TRBD2. CDR3 size: 15 residues. Germline V CDR1 and CDR2: MNHEY, SVGAGI. After removal of 3 bases from V and 3 bases from J, the junction contained 4 bases not matched to a gene. CDR3 in amino acids: CASSYLAGGFYEQYF. The CDR3 DNA sequence: TGTGCCAGCAGTTATCTAGCGGGAGGCTTCTACGAGCAGTACTTC.

The chain is built from TRBV7-2 and TRBJ2-5; no reliable D call. In germline, CDR1 is SGHTA, CDR2 FQGNSA. The CDR3 has 12 residues. V lost 5 bases to trimming and J lost 8 bases, with 12 bases between them. The CDR3 reads CASSPSIQTQYF. DNA of the CDR3: TGTGCCAGCAGCCCTAGTATCCAAACCCAGTACTTC.

The V gene is TRBV9, the J gene TRBJ1-4; D may be TRBD1 (5 bases). V was trimmed by 3 bases and J by 7 bases, leaving 19 bases between them. CDR3 length equals 16 residues. CDR1 is SGDLS and CDR2 is YYNGEE in the germline V gene. The CDR3: CASSARPQGWGEKLFF. The CDR3 DNA follows: TGTGCCAGCAGCGCCCGACCCCAGGGATGGGGTGAAAAACTGTTTTTT.

The gene calls are TRBV5-4 and TRBJ2-5; the D gene is possibly TRBD1 (5 bases). Trimming took 0 bases from V and 5 from J, leaving 14 bases between them. Germline CDR1 and CDR2: SGHNT and YYREEE (reference sequence). The CDR3 has 15 residues. The CDR3 reads CASSLETRGWETQYF. In DNA form, the CDR3 reads TGTGCCAGCAGCTTGGAGACAAGGGGCTGGGAGACCCAGTACTTC.

The V and J genes are TRBV18 and TRBJ1-1, with D tentatively TRBD1 (5 bases). Trimming took off 4 bases at V and 2 bases at J, with 11 bases between the two ends. Germline V gene data show CDR1 as KGHSH and CDR2 as LQKENI. This CDR3 contains 14 residues. The CDR3: CASSRGVSNTEAFF. Written as DNA, the CDR3 is TGTGCCAGCTCACGGGGGGTATCTAACACTGAAGCTTTCTTT.

V and J are TRBV5-1 and TRBJ2-7; 12 bases are shared with TRBD2. With V trimmed by 0 bases and J by 6 bases, 1 base remained unmatched. The CDR3 is 14 amino acids. Per the germline V gene, CDR1 is SGHRS and CDR2 is YFSETQ. The CDR3 loop reads CASSLGLAGVEQYV. The CDR3 DNA reads TGCGCCAGCAGCTTGGGACTAGCGGGGGTCGAGCAGTACGTC.

V is TRBV5-1 and J is TRBJ1-4, with 9 bases lining up with TRBD1. The V segment lost 4 bases and the J segment 7 bases; nucleotides outside the gene matches: 11. The CDR3 loop spans 16 amino acids. Germline V CDR1 and CDR2: SGHRS, YFSETQ. The CDR3 nucleotides read TGCGCCAGCAGCCCCCGAGTGGGACAGGGTGCTGAAAAACTGTTTTTT. Its protein is CASSPRVGQGAEKLFF.

This chain links TRBV5-1 with TRBJ2-2; 9 bases are a match to TRBD1. The CDR3 length is 17 residues. V shed 4 bases and J 6 bases; nucleotides not matched to a gene: 13. From germline, CDR1 is SGHRS and CDR2 YFSETQ. In DNA, the CDR3 is TGCGCCAGCAGCCAACGGACAGGGGCCCAGGGGTCCGGGGAGCTGTTTTTT. It translates to CASSQRTGAQGSGELFF.

The chain has TRBV6-5 and TRBJ2-7; 10 positions match TRBD1. This CDR3 spans 14 amino acids. Unmatched junction bases numbered 9, after V lost 10 bases and J lost 3 bases. Germline V lookup: CDR1 MNHEY, CDR2 SVGAGI. CDR3 DNA sequence: TGTGCCACCCAACCGGGACAGGGGCACTACGAGCAGTACTTC. Encoded protein: CATQPGQGHYEQYF.

The V gene is TRBV7-6, the J gene TRBJ2-7; 9 nucleotides line up with TRBD1. The V segment lost 1 base and the J segment 4 bases; nucleotides outside the gene matches: 5. This CDR3 contains 15 residues. Germline lookup yields CDR1 SGHVS and CDR2 FNYEAQ. This CDR3 reads CASSLEGQGRYEQYF. The CDR3 region has the DNA TGTGCCAGCAGCTTAGAGGGACAGGGAAGGTACGAGCAGTACTTC.

The rearrangement uses TRBV18 and TRBJ1-2, with TRBD1 matching over 10 bases. Trimming took 3 bases from V and 2 from J; bases not matched to a gene: 3. CDR3 length: 15 amino acids. The germline V gene encodes CDR1 KGHSH and CDR2 LQKENI. As DNA, the CDR3 is TGTGCCAGCTCACCCAAGGACAGGGGGAACTATGGCTACACCTTC. Its translation: CASSPKDRGNYGYTF.

The V and J genes are TRBV7-8 and TRBJ1-6; 8 bases are a match to TRBD1. Germline-derived CDR1 and CDR2 are SGHVS and FQNEAQ. J lost 2 bases, V lost 2 bases, and 8 bases had no gene match. The CDR3 length is 18 residues. The CDR3: CASSLIGQGRTYNSPLHF. CDR3 DNA sequence: TGTGCCAGCAGCTTAATAGGACAGGGCAGAACCTATAATTCACCCCTCCACTTT. Together with reference TRBV7-8 and TRBJ1-6, the CDR3 gives the full variable domain: GAGVSQSPRYKVAKRGQDVALRCDPISGHVSLFWYQQALGQGPEFLTYFQNEAQLDKSGLPSDRFFAERPEGSVSTLKIQRTQQEDSAVYLCASSLIGQGRTYNSPLHFGNGTRLTVT.

The rearrangement joins TRBV5-1 to TRBJ2-5; D is unclear. The V gene's germline CDR1 is SGHRS and CDR2 YFSETQ. V lost 1 base and J lost 0, with 4 bases in between. This CDR3 has 13 amino acids. The CDR3, as DNA: TGCGCCAGCAGCTTGACATACCAAGAGACCCAGTACTTC. Translated, it gives CASSLTYQETQYF.

The chain employs TRBV6-1 and TRBJ2-7; TRBD1 aligns across 9 bases. The junction had 6 bases not matched to a gene; V was cut back by 3 bases and J by 6 bases. Germline values: CDR1 MNHNS, CDR2 SASEGT. This CDR3 has 14 amino acids. CDR3 region: CASSDRDRAREQYF. DNA of the CDR3: TGTGCCAGCAGTGATCGGGACAGGGCTCGCGAGCAGTACTTC.

The DNA for the CDR3 is TGTGCCAGTAGTATCTCAAAGGGGTATCAGCCCCAGCATTTT. Translation: CASSISKGYQPQHF. The chain is built from TRBV19 and TRBJ1-5; D may be TRBD1 (5 bases). The V end was cut by 3 bases, the J end by 5 bases, with 11 bases between. The germline V gene has CDR1 LNHDA and CDR2 SQIVND (reference sequence). The CDR3 sequence is 14 residues long.

The J gene is TRBJ2-5, the V gene TRBV5-1; D perhaps matches TRBD2 (5 bases). The CDR3 extends over 12 amino acids. V was cut by 5 bases and J by 2 bases, with 7 bases left in between. The germline gives CDR1 SGHRS, CDR2 YFSETQ. The CDR3 bases are TGCGCCAGCAGGAGAGGGCAAGAGACCCAGTACTTC. It yields the protein CASRRGQETQYF.

The rearrangement links TRBV5-1 to TRBJ1-4; D gene uncertain. Germline CDR1 SGHRS, CDR2 YFSETQ. V gave up 0 bases and J gave up 5 bases, with 5 bases separating them. The CDR3 covers 13 residues. This CDR3 reads CASSLGQNEKLFF. The CDR3 nucleotides are TGCGCCAGCAGCTTGGGACAAAATGAAAAACTGTTTTTT.

Only one count was recorded for this clone. The chain links TRBV2 to TRBJ2-7; tentatively, D is TRBD1 (5 bases). The CDR3 length is 12 residues. V was pared by 1 base and J by 6 bases, with 7 bases between. Germline CDR1 reads SNHLY; CDR2 reads FYNNEI. The CDR3 nucleotides read TGTGCCAGCAGTGAAGGGGGCCTCGAGCAGTACGTC. Its protein product is CASSEGGLEQYV.

This chain links TRBV27 with TRBJ2-1; D gene ambiguous. The CDR3 extends over 12 amino acids. Trimming left V 5 bases short and J 7 bases short, with 9 bases between. Germline V gene sequence: CDR1 MNHEY, CDR2 SMNVEV (reference sequence). In DNA, the CDR3 is TGTGCCAGCAGTGCCACTCCGAATGAGCAGTTCTTC. Protein: CASSATPNEQFF.

The chain employs TRBV6-2 or TRBV6-3 and TRBJ2-7; TRBD1 is a possible D gene (6 bases). Per the germline V gene, CDR1 is MNHEY and CDR2 is SVGEGT. The CDR3 is 14 residues long. Trimming cost V 1 base and J 3 bases, with 10 bases left between them. CDR3 sequence: CASSYYGTYYEQYV. CDR3 DNA: TGTGCCAGCAGTTACTATGGGACATACTACGAGCAGTACGTC.

J is TRBJ2-7 and V is TRBV5-1, with TRBD2 as a possible D gene (6 bases). The CDR3 contains 15 residues. Deletions cut 4 bases from V and 5 bases from J, with 19 bases between. Germline V gene data show CDR1 as SGHRS and CDR2 as YFSETQ. The CDR3 protein is CASSPGDRDSHEQYV. Written as DNA, the CDR3 is TGCGCCAGCAGCCCAGGTGACCGGGACTCACACGAGCAGTACGTC.

This rearrangement joins TRBV7-9 to TRBJ1-1, with a weak D call TRBD1 (6 bases). The ends were cut back, 4 bases at V and 6 bases at J, with 21 bases in the middle. Germline V CDR1 and CDR2: SEHNR, FQNEAQ (reference sequence). The CDR3 runs to 16 residues. CDR3 residues: CASSYAWGRGAPEAFF. CDR3 nucleotides: TGTGCCAGCAGCTATGCGTGGGGCAGGGGAGCCCCTGAAGCTTTCTTT.

The DNA of the CDR3 is TGTGCCAGTAGTATTGGGCAGAGCACAGATACGCAGTATTTT. Amino acid sequence: CASSIGQSTDTQYF. The V call is TRBV19, the J call TRBJ2-3; no firm D call. The CDR3 extends over 14 amino acids. From germline, CDR1 is LNHDA and CDR2 SQIVND (reference sequence). The V end lost 3 bases, the J end lost 0 bases, and 7 bases lay between the germline ends.

The chain joins TRBV30 to TRBJ2-7; 11 nucleotides line up with TRBD2. This CDR3 has 15 amino acids. V dropped 2 bases and J dropped 0; count of bases not matched to a gene: 3. Germline V lookup: CDR1 GTSNPN, CDR2 SVGIG (reference sequence). The CDR3 sequence is CAWSRLAGPSYEQYF. CDR3 nucleotides: TGTGCCTGGAGTAGACTAGCGGGGCCCTCCTACGAGCAGTACTTC.